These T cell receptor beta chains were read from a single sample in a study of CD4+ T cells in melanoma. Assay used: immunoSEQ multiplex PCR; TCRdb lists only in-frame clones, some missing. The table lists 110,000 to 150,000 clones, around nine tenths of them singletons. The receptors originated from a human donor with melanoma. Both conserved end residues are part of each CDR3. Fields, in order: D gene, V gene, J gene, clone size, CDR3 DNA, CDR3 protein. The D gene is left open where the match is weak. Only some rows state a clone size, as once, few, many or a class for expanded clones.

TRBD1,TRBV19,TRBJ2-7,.,TGTGCCAGTAGTAGCAGGGACAGGGCATACGAGCAGTACTTC,CASSSRDRAYEQYF
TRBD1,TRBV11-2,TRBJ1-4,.,TGTGCCAGCAGCCGGGACAGGGATGAAAAACTGTTTTTT,CASSRDRDEKLFF
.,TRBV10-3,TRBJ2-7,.,TGTGCCATCAGTGAGGAAGGGGACTACGAGCAGTACTTC,CAISEEGDYEQYF
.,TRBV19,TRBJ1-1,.,TGTGCCAGTAGTATAGCTGCAGTCATGAACACTGAAGCTTTCTTT,CASSIAAVMNTEAFF
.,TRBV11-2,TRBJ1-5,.,TGTGCCAGCAGCTTGGACGGTCTTATCAATCAGCCCCAGCATTTT,CASSLDGLINQPQHF
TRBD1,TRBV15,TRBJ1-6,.,TGTGCCACCCAGGGACAGGGCCGGAATTCACCCCTCCACTTT,CATQGQGRNSPLHF
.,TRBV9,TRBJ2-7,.,TGTGCCAGCAGCGTCAGTTCTGGGAGCTCCTACGAGCAGTACTTC,CASSVSSGSSYEQYF
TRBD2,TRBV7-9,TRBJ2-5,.,TGTGCCAGCAGCTTAGGACTAGCGGGGGGGAACCAAGAGACCCAGTACTTC,CASSLGLAGGNQETQYF
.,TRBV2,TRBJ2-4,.,TGTGCCAGCAGTGAGCTCCGGGAACTAAACATTCAGTACTTC,CASSELRELNIQYF
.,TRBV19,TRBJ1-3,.,TGTGCAAGTAAGACGACCGGGGCCTACTCTGGAAACACCATATATTTT,CASKTTGAYSGNTIYF
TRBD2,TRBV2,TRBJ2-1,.,TGTGCCAGCAGTACCCTCGGCGGGGGGAACAATGAGCAGTTCTTC,CASSTLGGGNNEQFF
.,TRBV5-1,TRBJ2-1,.,TGCGCCAGCAGCCCTGCGGGACTCACCTACAATGAGCAGTTCTTC,CASSPAGLTYNEQFF
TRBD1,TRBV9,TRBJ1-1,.,TGTGCCAGCAGCGAGTCCCGGGACAGGGGATTGGACACTGAAGCTTTCTTT,CASSESRDRGLDTEAFF
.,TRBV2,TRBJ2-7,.,TGTGCCAGCGGTGAAGACCGAATTCCCTACGAGCAGTACTTC,CASGEDRIPYEQYF
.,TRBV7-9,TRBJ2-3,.,TGTGCCAGCAGCTTGAGTCGGGCAGATACGCAGTATTTT,CASSLSRADTQYF
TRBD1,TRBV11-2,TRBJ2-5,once,TGTGCCAGCAGCTCCCAGGGACAGGGGCCGGGAGAGACCCAGTACTTC,CASSSQGQGPGETQYF
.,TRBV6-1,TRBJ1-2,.,TGTGCCAGCAGGTTTCCGGTTCGCGGCTATGGCTACACCTTC,CASRFPVRGYGYTF
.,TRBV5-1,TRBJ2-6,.,TGCGCCAGCAGCAAGAGCTCTGGGGCCAACGTCCTGACTTTC,CASSKSSGANVLTF
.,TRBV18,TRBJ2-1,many,TGTGCCAGCTCACCAGGGATCAGGGACAATGAGCAGTTCTTC,CASSPGIRDNEQFF
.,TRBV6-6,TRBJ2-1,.,TGTGCCAGCAGTACCGGGCCAGGGGCCTTCTTC,CASSTGPGAFF
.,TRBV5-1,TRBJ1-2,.,TGCGCCAGCAGCTCGACCGAACCTTCAAGCGGCTACACCTTC,CASSSTEPSSGYTF
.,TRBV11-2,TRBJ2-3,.,TGTGCCAGCAGCTTCCTCGGAGATACGCAGTATTTT,CASSFLGDTQYF
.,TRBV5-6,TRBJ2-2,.,TGTGCCAGCAGCTCCCAGGGGGGCGGGGAGCTGTTTTTT,CASSSQGGGELFF
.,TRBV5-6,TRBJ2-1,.,TGTGCCAGCAGCTTTATAAATGAGCAGTTCTTC,CASSFINEQFF
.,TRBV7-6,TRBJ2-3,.,TGTGCCAGCAGCTTGCGCGGGGAGAGCACAGATACGCAGTATTTT,CASSLRGESTDTQYF
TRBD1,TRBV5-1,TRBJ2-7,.,TGCGCCAGCAGCTTGTCGGAACCGACAGGGGGCCTCTACGAGCAGTACTTC,CASSLSEPTGGLYEQYF
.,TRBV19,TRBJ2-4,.,TGTGCCAGTAGTCGCCGGGACGTCGACATTCAGTACTTC,CASSRRDVDIQYF
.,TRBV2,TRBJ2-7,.,TGTGCCAGCAGTGATGCGGGGCCGTACGAGCAGTACTTC,CASSDAGPYEQYF
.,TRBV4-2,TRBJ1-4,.,TGTGCCAGCAGCCAAGCCTTGTATTCTAGTATGGGAAAACTGTTTTTT,CASSQALYSSMGKLFF
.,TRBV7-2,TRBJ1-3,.,TGTGCCAGCAGCCAACGCGGGAGCACCATATATTTT,CASSQRGSTIYF
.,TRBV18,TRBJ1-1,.,TGTGCCAGCTCACCACTTTTAGGAGAGAACACTGAAGCTTTCTTT,CASSPLLGENTEAFF
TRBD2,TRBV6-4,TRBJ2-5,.,TGTGCCAGCAGTGACTCTTCTGTGACCGGGACTAGCGGGGGGGCCCCAGAGACCCAGTACTTC,CASSDSSVTGTSGGAPETQYF
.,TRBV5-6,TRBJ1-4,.,TGTGCCAGCAGCTTGTACTACCGAACTAATGAAAAACTGTTTTTT,CASSLYYRTNEKLFF
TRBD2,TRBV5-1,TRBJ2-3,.,TGCGCCAGCAGCCAGATGACTAGCGGGGCTAGCACAGATACGCAGTATTTT,CASSQMTSGASTDTQYF
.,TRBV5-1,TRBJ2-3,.,TGCGCCAGCAGCCCCCCTGTGAGGGGCTCAACAGATACGCAGTATTTT,CASSPPVRGSTDTQYF
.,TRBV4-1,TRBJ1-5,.,TGCGCCAGCAGCTTTCGGGATACTCAGCCCCAGCATTTT,CASSFRDTQPQHF
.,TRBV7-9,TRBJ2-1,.,TGTGCCAGCAGTTCCCCGGGACTCGGGGGTGAGCAGTTCTTC,CASSSPGLGGEQFF
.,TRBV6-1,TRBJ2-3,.,TGTGCCAGCAGTGTAGCGGTGCTTAGCACAGATACGCAGTATTTT,CASSVAVLSTDTQYF